This T cell receptor (beta chain) was sequenced in a study of shared clonotypes between healthy human individuals. Trimming took 4 bases from V and 1 from J; bases not matched to a gene: 6. The germline gives CDR1 LNHDA, CDR2 SQIVND (reference sequence). CDR3 length: 16 amino acids. Repertoires were generated with immunoSEQ multiplex PCR, while TCRdb's copy carries only in-frame clones and drops some. The data contain some 1 million clones, around 76% of them singletons. Sequencing was done on a sample of memory CD4+ T cells sorted from blood. Subset of the sample: CD45RA-negative fraction. The receptor was derived from a man between 18 and 35 years old in good health. The chain joins TRBV19 to TRBJ1-1; 10 nucleotides match TRBD1. The CDR3, as DNA: TGTGCCAGTAGTAAAGGACAGGGGGGCTCGAACACTGAAGCTTTCTTT. This sequence encodes CASSKGQGGSNTEAFF.